Below, 20 T cell receptor beta chains from the same sample are listed, as sequenced in a study of CD8 T cells in ankylosing spondylitis. Findings and caveats of the study: The study identified a TCR beta motif of about eight highly homologous variants that appeared characteristic of ankylosing spondylitis blood.

TCRdb called the 5' RACE reads again in MiXCR, with one record for every CDR3 protein. The sample shows about 340,000 distinct CDR3 sequences, around 8% of them seen only once. These receptors lack a known antigen. The sample taken for sequencing was blood, either unsorted or a sorted T cell fraction (not recorded which). The receptors stem from a male donor with ankylosing spondylitis.

The rearrangement links TRBV10-3 to TRBJ1-1, with D tentatively TRBD1 (6 bases). The CDR3 runs to 14 residues. Looked up from germline, CDR1 is ENHRY and CDR2 is SYGVKD. V was pared by 3 bases and J by 3 bases, with 11 bases between. The CDR3 DNA is TGTGCCATCAGTGATAGAACAGGGTACACTGAAGCTTTCTTT. This gives the protein CAISDRTGYTEAFF.

This clonotype was counted between two and nine times. The rearrangement uses TRBV28 and TRBJ1-5, with a tentative D call TRBD1 (6 bases). The V and J ends lost 2 bases and 4 bases respectively, with 15 bases between them. There are 16 residues in the CDR3. Per the germline V gene, CDR1 is MDHEN and CDR2 is SYDVKM. Written as DNA, the CDR3 is TGTGCCAGCAGTTTACAGGGGCCACTCTGGAATCAGCCCCAGCATTTT. This translates into CASSLQGPLWNQPQHF.

This clonotype was counted only a few times. The V and J genes are TRBV9 and TRBJ2-7, with a tentative D call TRBD2 (6 bases). The CDR3 runs 14 residues. Trimming left V 3 bases short and J 3 bases short, with 13 bases between. CDR1 is SGDLS and CDR2 is YYNGEE in the germline V gene. This CDR3 reads CASSGGLTDYEQYF. The DNA of the CDR3 is TGTGCCAGCAGCGGAGGACTAACCGACTACGAGCAGTACTTC.

This clonotype was seen ten or more times. One end of the junction fails to match germline, which may point to a read error. The chain recombines TRBV12-3 or TRBV12-4 with TRBJ2-1; 8 bases agree with TRBD2. The CDR3 has 15 residues. The CDR3 spells CASSLAGGTYNEQFF. The CDR3 DNA follows: TGCGCCAGCAGCTTGGCGGGAGGAACATACAATGAGCAGTTCTTC.

The rearrangement links TRBV4-3 to TRBJ2-5; maybe TRBD2 (6 bases). V shed 4 bases and J shed 5 bases, with 11 bases lying between them. Germline CDR1 LGHNA, CDR2 YSLEER. The CDR3 is made up of 13 amino acids. The CDR3 loop is CASSREARETQYF. As DNA, the CDR3 is TGCGCCAGCAGCCGGGAGGCCAGGGAGACCCAGTACTTC.

This clonotype was seen more than once but under ten times. The chain joins TRBV12-3 or TRBV12-4 to TRBJ2-6; D not certain. This CDR3 contains 13 residues. V was pared by 7 bases and J by 3 bases, with 7 bases between. This CDR3 is CASTQRGANVLTF. The CDR3 region has the DNA TGTGCCAGCACCCAACGTGGGGCCAACGTCCTGACTTTC.

The chain carries TRBV7-8 and TRBJ2-7; 8 nucleotides agree with TRBD2. Trimming took 11 bases from V and 3 from J; bases not matched to a gene: 12. CDR1 and CDR2 from the germline V gene are SGHVS and FQNEAQ. This CDR3 contains 14 residues. The CDR3 region is CASKEGLGRYEQYF. Written as DNA, the CDR3 is TGTGCCTCCAAGGAGGGACTAGGACGCTACGAGCAGTACTTC.

There are a few counts of this clonotype. The junction differs from germline at one of its ends, possibly a read error. The rearrangement joins TRBV30 to TRBJ2-1, with D perhaps TRBD2 (5 bases). Germline V gene lookup returns CDR1 GTSNPN and CDR2 SVGIG (reference sequence). CDR3 length equals 16 residues. This CDR3 is CAWSVPGAGSHNEQFF. As DNA, the CDR3 is TGTGCCTGGAGTGTACCCGGTGCGGGCTCCCACAATGAGCAGTTCTTC. Full variable domain (remainder filled in from reference TRBV30 and TRBJ2-1): SQTIHQWPATLVQPVGSPLSLECTVEGTSNPNLYWYRQAAGRGLQLLFYSVGIGQISSEVPQNLSASRPQDRQFILSSKKLLLSDSGFYLCAWSVPGAGSHNEQFFGPGTRLTVL.

This clonotype was picked up many times. The chain carries TRBV12-3 or TRBV12-4 and TRBJ2-5; D unclear. V was pared by 3 bases and J by 4 bases, with 12 bases between. The CDR3 is 14 amino acids. The CDR3 is CASSLDLSRETQYF. The CDR3 nucleotides read TGTGCCAGCAGTTTGGATTTAAGCCGAGAGACCCAGTACTTC.

The chain links TRBV10-3 to TRBJ1-2, with unresolved D. In germline, CDR1 is ENHRY, CDR2 SYGVKD. This CDR3 is 14 amino acids long. Trimming removed 4 bases at V and 3 bases at J, with 12 bases between. The CDR3 is CAISVSIGDYGYTF. For the CDR3, the DNA is TGTGCCATCAGTGTGAGTATAGGAGACTATGGCTACACCTTC.

This clonotype occurred a few times. The chain couples TRBV5-1 to TRBJ2-5; 12 bases agree with TRBD2. The germline CDR1 and CDR2 sequences are SGHRS and YFSETQ. CDR3 length equals 17 residues. Trimming removed 0 bases from V and 5 bases from J; junction bases left unmatched: 8. The CDR3 region has the DNA TGCGCCAGCAGCTTGGTAGCTAGCGGGAGGGCCGGTGAGACCCAGTACTTC. Residues: CASSLVASGRAGETQYF.

This clonotype was picked up a small number of times. CDR3: CASSDSPGGDTQYF. CDR3 nucleotide sequence: TGTGCCAGCAGTGACTCCCCAGGGGGAGATACGCAGTATTTT. The J gene is TRBJ2-3, the V gene TRBV6-4; 7 bases line up with TRBD1. Per germline, CDR1 MRHNA and CDR2 SNTAGT. This CDR3 has 14 residues. V gave up 0 bases and J gave up 5 bases; unmatched junction bases: 2.

This clonotype occurred many times. The chain recombines TRBV9 with TRBJ2-2; D gene unclear. The CDR3 length is 16 residues. Germline values: CDR1 SGDLS, CDR2 YYNGEE. V was cut by 4 bases and J by 2 bases, with 15 bases left in between. CDR3 nucleotides: TGTGCCAGCAGCCCTAACCCGGGTACCAACACCGGGGAGCTGTTTTTT. Protein: CASSPNPGTNTGELFF.

A few counts support this clonotype. The chain couples TRBV6-1 to TRBJ2-1, with TRBD2 matching over 8 bases. Losses at the gene ends were 7 bases for V and 8 bases for J; bases not matched to a gene: 16. Germline V gene sequence: CDR1 MNHNS, CDR2 SASEGT. The CDR3 covers 16 residues. In DNA form, the CDR3 reads TGTGCCAGCATCCATCCCCTCGGGACTAGGATCGATGAGCAGTTCTTC. It translates to CASIHPLGTRIDEQFF.

This clonotype was seen at least ten times. The V call is TRBV29-1, the J call TRBJ2-1, with D uncertain. The V end was cut by 2 bases, the J end by 5 bases, with 7 bases between. The CDR3 length is 12 residues. The germline V gene encodes CDR1 SQVTM and CDR2 ANQGSEA. CDR3: CSVEMVNNEQFF. For the CDR3, the DNA is TGCAGCGTTGAAATGGTAAACAATGAGCAGTTCTTC.

This clonotype was picked up a small number of times. The chain combines TRBV3-1 with TRBJ2-3; unclear D gene. The CDR3 length is 16 residues. The ends were cut back, 1 base at V and 2 bases at J, with 13 bases in the middle. The V gene's germline CDR1 is LGHDT and CDR2 YNNKEL (reference sequence). Written as DNA, the CDR3 is TGTGCCAGCAGCCAAGTCGTTACCACCGTCACAGATACGCAGTATTTT. Translating it yields CASSQVVTTVTDTQYF.

This clonotype was counted a few times. The gene calls are TRBV3-1 and TRBJ2-5; a possible D gene is TRBD2 (6 bases). The V gene lost 0 bases and the J gene lost 0 bases, with 17 bases spanning the gap. CDR3 length: 18 amino acids. From germline, CDR1 is LGHDT and CDR2 YNNKEL (reference sequence). Here the CDR3 DNA reads TGTGCCAGCAGCCAAGATATGCGGCGGGGCAACTACCAAGAGACCCAGTACTTC. Translated, it gives CASSQDMRRGNYQETQYF.

The J gene is TRBJ2-1, the V gene TRBV20-1; 7 nucleotides match TRBD2. Germline V gene lookup returns CDR1 DFQATT and CDR2 SNEGSKA (reference sequence). The CDR3 consists of 13 residues. The ends lost 2 bases at V and 6 bases at J; junction bases unmatched: 4. CDR3: CSARLGLPNEQFF. CDR3 nucleotide sequence: TGCAGTGCTAGACTGGGACTACCCAATGAGCAGTTCTTC.

The V and J genes are TRBV2 and TRBJ2-1; tentative D call: TRBD1 (6 bases). This CDR3 comprises 14 residues. Germline V CDR1 and CDR2: SNHLY, FYNNEI. The V end was cut by 3 bases, the J end by 5 bases, with 11 bases between. The CDR3, as DNA: TGTGCCAGCAGTGAGGGGGCAGGCAACAATGAGCAGTTCTTC. Protein: CASSEGAGNNEQFF.

This clonotype has ten or more counts. The V and J genes are TRBV29-1 and TRBJ1-6; weak D call: TRBD1 (5 bases). The V gene lost 8 bases and the J gene lost 10 bases, with 18 bases spanning the gap. The CDR3 contains 13 residues. Germline CDR1 reads SQVTM; CDR2 reads ANQGSEA. In nucleotides, the CDR3 is TGCAGCTGCCAAGAGGGGAGGCAATCACCCCTCCACTTT. It codes for CSCQEGRQSPLHF.